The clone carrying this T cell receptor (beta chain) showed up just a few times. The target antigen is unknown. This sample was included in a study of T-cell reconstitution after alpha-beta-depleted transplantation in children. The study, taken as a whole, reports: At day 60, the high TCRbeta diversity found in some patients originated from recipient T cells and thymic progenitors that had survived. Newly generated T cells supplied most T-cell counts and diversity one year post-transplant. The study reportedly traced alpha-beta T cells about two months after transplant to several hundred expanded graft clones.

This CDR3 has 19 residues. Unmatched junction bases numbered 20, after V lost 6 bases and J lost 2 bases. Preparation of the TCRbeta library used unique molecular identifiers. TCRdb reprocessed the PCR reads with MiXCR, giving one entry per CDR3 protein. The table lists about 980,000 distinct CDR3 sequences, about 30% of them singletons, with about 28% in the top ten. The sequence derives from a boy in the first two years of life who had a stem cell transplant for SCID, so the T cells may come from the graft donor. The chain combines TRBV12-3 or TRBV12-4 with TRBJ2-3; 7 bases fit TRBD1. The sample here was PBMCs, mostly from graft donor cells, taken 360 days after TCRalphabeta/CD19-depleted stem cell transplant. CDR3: CASSPMFRDSPENTDTQYF. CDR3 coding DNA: TGTGCCAGCAGCCCCATGTTCCGGGACAGTCCAGAAAACACAGATACGCAGTATTTT.